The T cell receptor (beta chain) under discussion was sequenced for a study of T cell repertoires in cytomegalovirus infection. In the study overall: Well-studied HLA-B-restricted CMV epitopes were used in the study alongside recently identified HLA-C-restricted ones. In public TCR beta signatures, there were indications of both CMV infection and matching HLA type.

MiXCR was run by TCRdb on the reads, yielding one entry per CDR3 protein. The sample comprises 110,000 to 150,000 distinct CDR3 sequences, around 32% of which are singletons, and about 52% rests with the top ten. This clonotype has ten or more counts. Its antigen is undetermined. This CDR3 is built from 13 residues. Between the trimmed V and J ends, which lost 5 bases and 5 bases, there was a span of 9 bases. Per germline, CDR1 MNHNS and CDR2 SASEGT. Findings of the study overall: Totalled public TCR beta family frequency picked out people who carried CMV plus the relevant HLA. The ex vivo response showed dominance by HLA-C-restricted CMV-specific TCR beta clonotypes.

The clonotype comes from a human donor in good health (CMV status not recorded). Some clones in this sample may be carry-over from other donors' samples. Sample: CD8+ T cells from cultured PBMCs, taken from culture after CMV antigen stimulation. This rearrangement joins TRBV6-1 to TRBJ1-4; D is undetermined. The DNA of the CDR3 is TGTGCCAGCAGTTTGACCGGGAATGAAAAACTGTTTTTT. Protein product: CASSLTGNEKLFF.